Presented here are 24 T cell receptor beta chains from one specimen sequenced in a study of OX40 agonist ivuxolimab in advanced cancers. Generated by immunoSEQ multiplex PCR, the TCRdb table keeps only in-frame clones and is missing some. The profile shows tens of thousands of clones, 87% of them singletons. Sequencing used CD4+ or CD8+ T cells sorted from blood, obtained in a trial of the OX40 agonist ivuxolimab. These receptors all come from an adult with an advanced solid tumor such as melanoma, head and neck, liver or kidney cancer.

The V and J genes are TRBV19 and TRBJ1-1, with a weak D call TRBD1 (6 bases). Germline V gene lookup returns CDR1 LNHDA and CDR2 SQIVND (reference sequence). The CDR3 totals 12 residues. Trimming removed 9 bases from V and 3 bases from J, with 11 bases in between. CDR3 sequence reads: CASEGEDTEAFF. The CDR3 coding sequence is TGTGCCAGCGAGGGGGAGGACACTGAAGCTTTCTTT.

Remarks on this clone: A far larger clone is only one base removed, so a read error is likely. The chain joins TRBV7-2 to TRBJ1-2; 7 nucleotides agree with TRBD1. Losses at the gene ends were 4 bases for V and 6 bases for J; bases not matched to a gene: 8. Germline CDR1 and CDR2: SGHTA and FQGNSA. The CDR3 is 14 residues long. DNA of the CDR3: TGTGCCAGCAGCTCGGGCAGGGGGATAAATGGCTACACCTTC. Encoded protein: CASSSGRGINGYTF.

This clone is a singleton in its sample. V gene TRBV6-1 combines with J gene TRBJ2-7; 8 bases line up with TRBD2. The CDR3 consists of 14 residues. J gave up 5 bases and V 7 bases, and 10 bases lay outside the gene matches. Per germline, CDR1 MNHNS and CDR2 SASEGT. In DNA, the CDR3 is TGTGCCAGCAAGTCGGGGGGGCCCTCTAACGAGCAGTACGTC. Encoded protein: CASKSGGPSNEQYV.

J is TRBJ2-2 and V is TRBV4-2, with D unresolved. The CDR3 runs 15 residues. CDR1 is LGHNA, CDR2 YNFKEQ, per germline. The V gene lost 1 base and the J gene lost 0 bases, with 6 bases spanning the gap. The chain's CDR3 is CASSQGVTNTGELFF. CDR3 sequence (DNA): TGTGCCAGCAGCCAAGGGGTTACGAACACCGGGGAGCTGTTTTTT.

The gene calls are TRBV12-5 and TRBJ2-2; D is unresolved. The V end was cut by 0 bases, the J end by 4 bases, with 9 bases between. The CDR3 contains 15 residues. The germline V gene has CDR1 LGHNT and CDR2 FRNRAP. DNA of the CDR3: TGTGCTAGTGGTTTGGTAGGGTTGCGCACCGGGGAGCTGTTTTTT. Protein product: CASGLVGLRTGELFF. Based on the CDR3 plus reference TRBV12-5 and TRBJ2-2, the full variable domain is DARVTQTPRHKVTEMGQEVTMRCQPILGHNTVFWYRQTMMQGLELLAYFRNRAPLDDSGMPKDRFSAEMPDATLATLKIQPSEPRDSAVYFCASGLVGLRTGELFFGEGSRLTVL.

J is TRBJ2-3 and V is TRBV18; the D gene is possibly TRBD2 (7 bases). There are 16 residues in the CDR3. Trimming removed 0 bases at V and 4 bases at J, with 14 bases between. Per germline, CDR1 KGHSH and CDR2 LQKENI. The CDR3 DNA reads TGTGCCAGCTCACCACCGGGGGGGCGGTTTTCAGATACGCAGTATTTT. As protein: CASSPPGGRFSDTQYF.

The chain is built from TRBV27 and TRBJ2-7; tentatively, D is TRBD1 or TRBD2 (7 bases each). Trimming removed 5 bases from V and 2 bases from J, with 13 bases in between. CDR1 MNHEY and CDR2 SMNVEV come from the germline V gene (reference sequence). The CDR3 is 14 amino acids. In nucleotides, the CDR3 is TGTGCCAGCAGTCCCAGGGGGGGACCCTACGAGCAGTACGTC. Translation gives CASSPRGGPYEQYV.

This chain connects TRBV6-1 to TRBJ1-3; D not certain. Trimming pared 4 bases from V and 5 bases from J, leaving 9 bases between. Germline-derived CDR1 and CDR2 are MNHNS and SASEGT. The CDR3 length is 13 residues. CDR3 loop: CASSAGHRNTIYF. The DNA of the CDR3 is TGTGCCAGCAGTGCTGGGCATAGAAACACCATATATTTT.

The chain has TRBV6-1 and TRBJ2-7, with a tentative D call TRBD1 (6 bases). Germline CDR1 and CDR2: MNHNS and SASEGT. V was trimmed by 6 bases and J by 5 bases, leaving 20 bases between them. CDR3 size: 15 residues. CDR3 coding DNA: TGTGCCAGCAGCCATACAGGGACGCCCTTCAACGAGCAGTACGTC. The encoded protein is CASSHTGTPFNEQYV.

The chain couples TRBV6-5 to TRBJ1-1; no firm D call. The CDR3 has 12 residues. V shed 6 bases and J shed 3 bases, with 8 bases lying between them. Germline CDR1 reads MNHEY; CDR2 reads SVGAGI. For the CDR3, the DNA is TGTGCCAGCAGCACCCCTGACACTGAAGCTTTCTTT. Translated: CASSTPDTEAFF.

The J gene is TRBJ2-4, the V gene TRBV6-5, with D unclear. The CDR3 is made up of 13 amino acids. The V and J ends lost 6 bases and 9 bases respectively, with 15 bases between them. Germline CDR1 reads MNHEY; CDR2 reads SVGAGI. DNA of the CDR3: TGTGCCAGCAGCCAGGCAGGAGAAGGCATTCAGTACTTC. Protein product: CASSQAGEGIQYF.

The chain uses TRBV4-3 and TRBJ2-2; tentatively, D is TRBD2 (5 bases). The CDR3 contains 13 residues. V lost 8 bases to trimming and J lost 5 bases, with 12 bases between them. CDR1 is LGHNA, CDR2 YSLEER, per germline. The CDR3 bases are TGCGCCAGCGGCGTACTAGAAACCGGGGAGCTGTTTTTT. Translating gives CASGVLETGELFF.

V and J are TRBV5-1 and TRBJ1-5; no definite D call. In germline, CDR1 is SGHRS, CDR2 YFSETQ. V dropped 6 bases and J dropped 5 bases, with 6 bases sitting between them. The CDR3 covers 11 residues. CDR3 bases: TGCGCCAGCACGACCCATCAGCCCCAGCATTTT. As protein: CASTTHQPQHF.

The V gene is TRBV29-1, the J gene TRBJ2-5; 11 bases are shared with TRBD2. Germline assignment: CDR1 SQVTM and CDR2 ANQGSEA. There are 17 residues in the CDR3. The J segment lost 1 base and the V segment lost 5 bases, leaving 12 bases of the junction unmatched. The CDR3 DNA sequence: TGCAGCGTTTATTATAGCAGACTAGCGGGATCCCAAGAGACCCAGTACTTC. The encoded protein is CSVYYSRLAGSQETQYF.

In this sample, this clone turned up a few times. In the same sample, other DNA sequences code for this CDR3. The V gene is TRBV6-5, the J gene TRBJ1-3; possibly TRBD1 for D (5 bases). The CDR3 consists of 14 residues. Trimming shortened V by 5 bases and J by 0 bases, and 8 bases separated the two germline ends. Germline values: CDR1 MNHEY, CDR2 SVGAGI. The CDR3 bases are TGTGCCAGCAGTCCCCAGGGCTCTGGAAACACCATATATTTT. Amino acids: CASSPQGSGNTIYF.

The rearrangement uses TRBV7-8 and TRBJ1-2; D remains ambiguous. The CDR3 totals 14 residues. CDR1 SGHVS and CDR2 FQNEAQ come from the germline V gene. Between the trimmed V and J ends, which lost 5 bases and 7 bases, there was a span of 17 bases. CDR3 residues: CASSPLRLGGGYTF. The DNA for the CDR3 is TGTGCCAGCAGCCCACTCCGGTTGGGAGGTGGCTACACCTTC.

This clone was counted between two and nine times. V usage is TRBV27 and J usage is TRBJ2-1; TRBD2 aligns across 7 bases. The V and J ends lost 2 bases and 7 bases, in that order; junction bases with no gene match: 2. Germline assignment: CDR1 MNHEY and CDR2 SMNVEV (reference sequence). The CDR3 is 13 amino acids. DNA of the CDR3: TGTGCCAGCAGTTTAACCGGGGGGAATGAGCAGTTCTTC. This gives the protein CASSLTGGNEQFF.

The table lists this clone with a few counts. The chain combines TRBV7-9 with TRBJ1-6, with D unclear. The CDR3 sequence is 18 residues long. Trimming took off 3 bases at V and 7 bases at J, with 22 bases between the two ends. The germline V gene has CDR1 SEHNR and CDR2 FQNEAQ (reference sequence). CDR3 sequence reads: CASSFSATHLGKNSPLHF. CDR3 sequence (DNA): TGTGCCAGCAGCTTTAGCGCAACGCATCTAGGGAAGAATTCACCCCTCCACTTT.

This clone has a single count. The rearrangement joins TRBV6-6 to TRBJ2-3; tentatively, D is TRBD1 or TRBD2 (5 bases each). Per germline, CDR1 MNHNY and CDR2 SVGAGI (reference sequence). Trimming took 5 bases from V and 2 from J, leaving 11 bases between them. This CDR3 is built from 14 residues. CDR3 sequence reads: CASSELGVTDTQYF. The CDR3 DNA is TGTGCCAGCAGTGAGTTGGGGGTCACAGATACGCAGTATTTT.

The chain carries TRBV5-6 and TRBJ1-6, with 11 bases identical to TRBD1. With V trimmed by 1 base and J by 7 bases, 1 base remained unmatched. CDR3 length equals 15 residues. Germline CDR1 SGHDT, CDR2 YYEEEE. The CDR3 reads CASSLRTGGNSPLHF. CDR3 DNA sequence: TGTGCCAGCAGCTTGAGGACAGGGGGCAATTCACCCCTCCACTTT.

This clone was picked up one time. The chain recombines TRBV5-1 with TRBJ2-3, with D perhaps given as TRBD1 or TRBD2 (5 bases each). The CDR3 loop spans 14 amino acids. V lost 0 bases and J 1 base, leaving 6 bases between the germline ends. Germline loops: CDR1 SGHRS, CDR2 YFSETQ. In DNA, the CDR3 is TGCGCCAGCAGCTTGGGGGACCGCACAGATACGCAGTATTTT. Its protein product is CASSLGDRTDTQYF.

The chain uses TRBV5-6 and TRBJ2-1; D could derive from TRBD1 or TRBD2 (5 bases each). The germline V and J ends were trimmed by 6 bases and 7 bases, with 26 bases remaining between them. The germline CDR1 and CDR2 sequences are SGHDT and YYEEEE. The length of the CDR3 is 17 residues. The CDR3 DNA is TGTGCCAGCACCCCAGGGAGAGCGCTATTAACTGGGAATGAGCAGTTCTTC. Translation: CASTPGRALLTGNEQFF.

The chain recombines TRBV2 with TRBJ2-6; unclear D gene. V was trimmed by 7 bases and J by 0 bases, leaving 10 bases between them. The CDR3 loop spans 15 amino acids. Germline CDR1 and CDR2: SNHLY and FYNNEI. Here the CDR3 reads CASTRTVSGANVLTF. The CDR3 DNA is TGTGCCAGCACTAGGACGGTCTCTGGGGCCAACGTCCTGACTTTC.

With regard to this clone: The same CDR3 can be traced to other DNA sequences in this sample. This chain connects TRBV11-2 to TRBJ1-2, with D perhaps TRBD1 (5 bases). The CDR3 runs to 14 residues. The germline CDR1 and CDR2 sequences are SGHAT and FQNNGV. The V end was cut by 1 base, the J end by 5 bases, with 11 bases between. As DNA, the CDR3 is TGTGCCAGCAGCTTAGGTGGGGGGAGGTATGGCTACACCTTC. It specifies CASSLGGGRYGYTF. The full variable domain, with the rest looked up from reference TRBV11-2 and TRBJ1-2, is EAGVAQSPRYKIIEKRQSVAFWCNPISGHATLYWYQQILGQGPKLLIQFQNNGVVDDSQLPKDRFSAERLKGVDSTLKIQPAKLEDSAVYLCASSLGGGRYGYTFGSGTRLTVV.